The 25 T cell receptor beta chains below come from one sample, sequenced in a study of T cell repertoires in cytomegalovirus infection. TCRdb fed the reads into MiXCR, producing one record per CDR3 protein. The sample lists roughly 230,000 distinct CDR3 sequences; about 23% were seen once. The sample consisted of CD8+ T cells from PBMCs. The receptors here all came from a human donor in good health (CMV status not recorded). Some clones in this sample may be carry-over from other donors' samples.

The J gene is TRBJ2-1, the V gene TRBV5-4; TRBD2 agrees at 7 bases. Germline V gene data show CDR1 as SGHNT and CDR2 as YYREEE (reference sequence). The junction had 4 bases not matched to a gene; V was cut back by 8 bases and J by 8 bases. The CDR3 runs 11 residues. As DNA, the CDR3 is TGTGCCAGTGGGGGGGGGGATGAGCAGTTCTTC. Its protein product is CASGGGDEQFF.

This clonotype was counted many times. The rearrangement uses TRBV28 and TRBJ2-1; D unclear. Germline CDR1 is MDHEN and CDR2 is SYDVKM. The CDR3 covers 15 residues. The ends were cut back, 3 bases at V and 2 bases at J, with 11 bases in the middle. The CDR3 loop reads CASSLEGTPYNEQFF. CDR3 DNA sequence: TGTGCCAGCAGTTTGGAAGGTACACCCTACAATGAGCAGTTCTTC.

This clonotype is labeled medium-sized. CDR3 coding DNA: TGTGCCAGCAGTTTATTAGGCAGCGTGAACACTGAAGCTTTCTTT. Amino acid sequence: CASSLLGSVNTEAFF. The gene calls are TRBV28 and TRBJ1-1; D remains unclear. The CDR3 extends over 15 amino acids. The V and J ends lost 1 base and 0 bases respectively, with 9 bases between them. Looked up from germline, CDR1 is MDHEN and CDR2 is SYDVKM.

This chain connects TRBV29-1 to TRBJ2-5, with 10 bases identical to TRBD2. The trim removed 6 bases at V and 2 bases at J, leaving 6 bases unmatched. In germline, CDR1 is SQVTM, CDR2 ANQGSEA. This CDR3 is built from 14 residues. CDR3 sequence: CSVRGLAPQETQYF. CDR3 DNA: TGCAGCGTGAGGGGACTAGCGCCTCAAGAGACCCAGTACTTC.

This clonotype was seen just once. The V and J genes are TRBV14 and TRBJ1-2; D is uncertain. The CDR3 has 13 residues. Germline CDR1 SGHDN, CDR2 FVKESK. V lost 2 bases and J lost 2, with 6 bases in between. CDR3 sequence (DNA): TGTGCCAGCAGCCAATTACAGAACTATGGCTACACCTTC. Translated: CASSQLQNYGYTF. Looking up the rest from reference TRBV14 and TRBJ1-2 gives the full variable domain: EAGVTQFPSHSVIEKGQTVTLRCDPISGHDNLYWYRRVMGKEIKFLLHFVKESKQDESGMPNNRFLAERTGGTYSTLKVQPAELEDSGVYFCASSQLQNYGYTFGSGTRLTVV.

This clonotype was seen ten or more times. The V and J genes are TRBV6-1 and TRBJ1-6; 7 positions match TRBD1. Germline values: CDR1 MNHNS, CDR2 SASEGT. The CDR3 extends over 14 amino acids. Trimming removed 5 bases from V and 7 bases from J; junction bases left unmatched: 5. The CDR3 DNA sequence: TGTGCCAGCAGTTCACCGGGACAGAATTCACCCCTCCACTTT. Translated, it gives CASSSPGQNSPLHF.

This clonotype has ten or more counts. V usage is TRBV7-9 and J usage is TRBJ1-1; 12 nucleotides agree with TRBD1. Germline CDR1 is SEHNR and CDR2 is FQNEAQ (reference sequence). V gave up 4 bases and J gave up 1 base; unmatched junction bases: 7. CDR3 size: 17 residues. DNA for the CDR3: TGTGCCAGCAGCTCCCTGGGACAGGGGGCCAGGAACACTGAAGCTTTCTTT. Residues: CASSSLGQGARNTEAFF.

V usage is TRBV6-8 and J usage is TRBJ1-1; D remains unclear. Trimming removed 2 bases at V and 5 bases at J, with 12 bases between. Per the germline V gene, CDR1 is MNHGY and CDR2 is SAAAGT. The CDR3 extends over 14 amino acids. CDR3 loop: CASSYTTGVTEAFF. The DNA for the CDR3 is TGTGCCAGCAGTTACACGACGGGCGTTACTGAAGCTTTCTTT.

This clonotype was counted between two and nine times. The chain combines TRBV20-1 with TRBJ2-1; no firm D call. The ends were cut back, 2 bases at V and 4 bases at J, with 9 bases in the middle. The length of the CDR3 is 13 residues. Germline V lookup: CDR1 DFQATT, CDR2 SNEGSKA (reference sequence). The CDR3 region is CSARFPDYNEQFF. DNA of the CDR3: TGCAGTGCTAGATTCCCCGATTACAATGAGCAGTTCTTC.

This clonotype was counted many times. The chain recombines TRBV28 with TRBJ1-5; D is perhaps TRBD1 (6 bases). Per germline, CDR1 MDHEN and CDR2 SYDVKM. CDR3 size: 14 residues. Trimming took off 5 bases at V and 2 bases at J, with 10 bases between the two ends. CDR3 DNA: TGTGCCAGCAGTACAGGGATCCGCAATCAGCCCCAGCATTTT. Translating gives CASSTGIRNQPQHF. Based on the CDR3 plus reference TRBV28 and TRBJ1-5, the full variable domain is DVKVTQSSRYLVKRTGEKVFLECVQDMDHENMFWYRQDPGLGLRLIYFSYDVKMKEKGDIPEGYSVSREKKERFSLILESASTNQTSMYLCASSTGIRNQPQHFGDGTRLSIL.

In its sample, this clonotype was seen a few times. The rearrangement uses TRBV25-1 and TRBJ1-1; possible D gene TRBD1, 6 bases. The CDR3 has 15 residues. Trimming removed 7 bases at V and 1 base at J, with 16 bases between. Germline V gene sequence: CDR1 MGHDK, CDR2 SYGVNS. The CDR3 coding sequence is TGTGCCAGCACCGCAGCAGGGGCGACGAACACTGAAGCTTTCTTT. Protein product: CASTAAGATNTEAFF. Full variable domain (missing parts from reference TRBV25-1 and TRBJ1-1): EADIYQTPRYLVIGTGKKITLECSQTMGHDKMYWYQQDPGMELHLIHYSYGVNSTEKGDLSSESTVSRIRTEHFPLTLESARPSHTSQYLCASTAAGATNTEAFFGQGTRLTVV.

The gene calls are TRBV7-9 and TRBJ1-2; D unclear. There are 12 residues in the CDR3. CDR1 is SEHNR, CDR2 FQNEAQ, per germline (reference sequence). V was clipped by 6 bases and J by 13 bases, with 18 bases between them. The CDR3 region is CASSSPGGKSTF. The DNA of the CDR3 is TGTGCCAGCAGTTCCCCCGGTGGGAAAAGCACCTTC.

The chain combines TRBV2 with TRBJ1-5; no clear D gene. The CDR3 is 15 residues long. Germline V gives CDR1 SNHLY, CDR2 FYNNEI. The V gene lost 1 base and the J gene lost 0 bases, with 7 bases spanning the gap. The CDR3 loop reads CASSEDRFSNQPQHF. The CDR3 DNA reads TGTGCCAGCAGTGAAGACAGATTTAGCAATCAGCCCCAGCATTTT.

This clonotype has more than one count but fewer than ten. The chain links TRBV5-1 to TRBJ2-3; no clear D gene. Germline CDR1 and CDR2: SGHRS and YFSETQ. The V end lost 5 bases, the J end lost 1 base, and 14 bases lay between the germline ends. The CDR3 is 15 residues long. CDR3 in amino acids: CASSRRWAGTDTQYF. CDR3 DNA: TGCGCCAGCAGTAGGAGATGGGCGGGCACAGATACGCAGTATTTT.

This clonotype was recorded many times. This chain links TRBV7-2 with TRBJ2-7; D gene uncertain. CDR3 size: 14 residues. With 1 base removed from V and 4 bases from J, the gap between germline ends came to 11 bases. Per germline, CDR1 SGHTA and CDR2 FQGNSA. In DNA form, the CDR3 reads TGTGCCAGCAGCTTAGTGCCGGCAGCATACGAGCAGTACTTC. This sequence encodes CASSLVPAAYEQYF.

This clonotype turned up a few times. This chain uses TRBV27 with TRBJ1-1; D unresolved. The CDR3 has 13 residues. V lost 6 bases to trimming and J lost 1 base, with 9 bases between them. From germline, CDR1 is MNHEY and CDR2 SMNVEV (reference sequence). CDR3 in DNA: TGTGCCAGCAGGATTCAGGAGAACACTGAAGCTTTCTTT. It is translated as CASRIQENTEAFF.

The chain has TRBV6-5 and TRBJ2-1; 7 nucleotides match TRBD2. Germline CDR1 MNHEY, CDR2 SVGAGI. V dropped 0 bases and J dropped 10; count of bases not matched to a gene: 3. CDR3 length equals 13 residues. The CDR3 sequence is CASSYSGGLEQFF. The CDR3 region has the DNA TGTGCCAGCAGTTACTCGGGGGGGTTGGAGCAGTTCTTC.

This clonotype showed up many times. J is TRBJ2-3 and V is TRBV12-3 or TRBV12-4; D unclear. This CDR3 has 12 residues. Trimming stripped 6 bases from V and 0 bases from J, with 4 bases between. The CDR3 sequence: CASSHSTDTQYF. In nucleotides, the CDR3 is TGTGCCAGCAGCCACAGCACAGATACGCAGTATTTT.

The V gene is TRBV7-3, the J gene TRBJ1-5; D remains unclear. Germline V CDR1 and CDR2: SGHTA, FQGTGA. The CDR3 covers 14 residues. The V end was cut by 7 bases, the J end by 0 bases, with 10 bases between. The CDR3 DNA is TGTGCCAGCACCAAGACGGTTAGCAATCAGCCCCAGCATTTT. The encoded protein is CASTKTVSNQPQHF.

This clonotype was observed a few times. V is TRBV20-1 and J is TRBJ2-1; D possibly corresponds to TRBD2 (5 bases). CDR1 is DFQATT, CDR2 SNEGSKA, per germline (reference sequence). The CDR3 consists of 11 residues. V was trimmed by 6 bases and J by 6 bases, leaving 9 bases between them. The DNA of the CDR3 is TGCAGTGCCGCTCGGGGCAATGAGCAGTTCTTC. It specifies CSAARGNEQFF.

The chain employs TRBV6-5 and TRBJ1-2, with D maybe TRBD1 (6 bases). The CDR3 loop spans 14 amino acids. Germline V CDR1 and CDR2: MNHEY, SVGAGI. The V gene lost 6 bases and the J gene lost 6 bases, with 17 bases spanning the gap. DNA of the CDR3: TGTGCCAGCAGGCCGGACAGCTTTAGTAATGGCTACACCTTC. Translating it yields CASRPDSFSNGYTF.

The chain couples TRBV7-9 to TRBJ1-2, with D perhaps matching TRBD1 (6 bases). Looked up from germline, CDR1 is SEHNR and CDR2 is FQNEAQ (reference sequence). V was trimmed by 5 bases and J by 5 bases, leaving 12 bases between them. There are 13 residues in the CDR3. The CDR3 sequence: CASSPGAVYGYTF. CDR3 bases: TGTGCCAGCAGCCCGGGGGCAGTATATGGCTACACCTTC.

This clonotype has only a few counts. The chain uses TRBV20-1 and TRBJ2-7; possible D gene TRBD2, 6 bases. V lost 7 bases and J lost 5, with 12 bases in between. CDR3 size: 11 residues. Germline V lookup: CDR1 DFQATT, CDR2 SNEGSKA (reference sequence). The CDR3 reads CSVIWGDEQYF. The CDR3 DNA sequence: TGCAGTGTCATATGGGGGGACGAGCAGTACTTC.

As DNA, the CDR3 is TGCGCCAGCAGCTTGGTTTCAGGGGGGGGCAATGAGCAGTTCTTC. It is translated as CASSLVSGGGNEQFF. The chain employs TRBV5-1 and TRBJ2-1; D tentatively fits TRBD1 or TRBD2 (7 bases each). Per germline, CDR1 SGHRS and CDR2 YFSETQ. V gave up 0 bases and J gave up 6 bases, with 13 bases separating them. The CDR3 loop spans 15 amino acids. The full variable domain, its missing parts supplied by reference TRBV5-1 and TRBJ2-1, is KAGVTQTPRYLIKTRGQQVTLSCSPISGHRSVSWYQQTPGQGLQFLFEYFSETQRNKGNFPGRFSGRQFSNSRSEMNVSTLELGDSALYLCASSLVSGGGNEQFFGPGTRLTVL.

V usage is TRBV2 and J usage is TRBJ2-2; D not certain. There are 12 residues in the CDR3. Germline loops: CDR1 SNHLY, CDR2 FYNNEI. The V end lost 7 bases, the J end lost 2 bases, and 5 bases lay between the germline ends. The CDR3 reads CASKLNTGELFF. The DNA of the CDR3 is TGTGCCAGCAAACTTAACACCGGGGAGCTGTTTTTT.